The entry below gives a single TCR beta chain sequence along with its context. The CDR3 contains 13 residues. The germline V gene encodes CDR1 DFQATT and CDR2 SNEGSKA (reference sequence). Deletions cut 3 bases from V and 9 bases from J, with 15 bases between. This specimen belongs to a study of T cells in Graves' hyperthyroidism and ophthalmopathy. RNA transcripts were the template for amplifying TCR beta CDR3 regions. TCR CDR3 underwent first-round RT-PCR with the HTBI primer set. Each CDR3 protein is one row after TCRdb ran MiXCR on the multiplex PCR reads. This sample has about 340,000 distinct CDR3 sequences, with 15% to 20% found just once.

This receptor was obtained from a woman in her forties or fifties with Graves' hyperthyroidism. The sample consisted of blood. The chain carries TRBV20-1 and TRBJ2-1; D may match TRBD1 or TRBD2 (5 bases each). The CDR3 DNA is TGCAGTGCTAGTCCGGGGCCCATGGCTGAGCAGTTCTTC. Its translation is CSASPGPMAEQFF.